The 23 T cell receptor beta chains below come from one sample, sequenced in a study of blood T cell repertoires in COVID-19 (dated by TCRdb to 2020 to 2021). Receptors were amplified or captured by the immunoSEQ multiplex PCR assay. This is the immuneACCESS table as TCRdb keeps it, with only in-frame sequences that have V and J called. A part of the clones is gone; compared with another copy, unresolved V genes explain less than half, and the rest is unexplained. The sample table lists about 36,000 clones, around 81% of them with a count of one. The top ten hold around 15% of the sample. Sequenced material: peripheral blood. Receptors were obtained from a human donor in a cohort sampled during active COVID-19.

The chain joins TRBV12-3 or TRBV12-4 to TRBJ2-3, with D unclear. The V gene lost 6 bases and the J gene lost 4 bases, with 5 bases spanning the gap. The CDR3 length is 11 residues. The CDR3 DNA sequence: TGTGCCAGCAGCGCGGCAGATACGCAGTATTTT. Translating gives CASSAADTQYF.

This chain uses TRBV5-5 with TRBJ1-3, with no clear D. The germline V and J ends were trimmed by 0 bases and 4 bases, with 11 bases remaining between them. The CDR3 is made up of 15 amino acids. The germline V gene encodes CDR1 SGHKS and CDR2 YYEKEE (reference sequence). The chain's CDR3 is CASSLGFSPGNTIYF. CDR3 nucleotide sequence: TGTGCCAGCAGCTTGGGGTTCAGTCCGGGAAACACCATATATTTT.

The V call is TRBV6-5, the J call TRBJ1-6; unclear D gene. The V and J ends lost 7 bases and 3 bases respectively, with 7 bases between them. Looked up from germline, CDR1 is MNHEY and CDR2 is SVGAGI. The CDR3 runs 13 residues. This CDR3 is CASTRNYNSPLHF. The CDR3 bases are TGTGCCAGCACGAGGAACTATAATTCACCCCTCCACTTT.

CDR3 sequence (DNA): TGTGCCAGCAGTGAAGACAGGGTGCGGGGCTACACCTTC. Translating it yields CASSEDRVRGYTF. The chain links TRBV6-1 to TRBJ1-2; D is possibly TRBD1 (6 bases). Germline-derived CDR1 and CDR2 are MNHNS and SASEGT. The CDR3 is made up of 13 amino acids. Trimming took 1 base from V and 8 from J, leaving 11 bases between them.

This clone came up once. The chain uses TRBV15 and TRBJ1-1; 7 positions agree with TRBD1. The V segment lost 2 bases and the J segment 3 bases; nucleotides outside the gene matches: 6. The germline V gene has CDR1 LNHNV and CDR2 YYDKDF (reference sequence). This CDR3 contains 15 residues. CDR3: CATSRNRGRYTEAFF. CDR3 DNA sequence: TGTGCCACCAGCAGAAACAGGGGCCGTTACACTGAAGCTTTCTTT.

The CDR3 spells CASSPRGGRYEQYF. The CDR3 bases are TGTGCCAGCAGCCCCCGGGGGGGTAGGTACGAGCAGTACTTC. The chain employs TRBV3-1 (or the pseudogene TRBV3-2) and TRBJ2-7, with 8 bases fitting TRBD2. The V segment lost 4 bases and the J segment 4 bases; nucleotides outside the gene matches: 6. The CDR3 totals 14 residues. Germline V CDR1 and CDR2: LGHDT, YNNKEL (reference sequence).

This clone has more than one count but fewer than ten. The chain couples TRBV19 to TRBJ2-4; D gene ambiguous. The CDR3 covers 14 residues. In germline, CDR1 is LNHDA, CDR2 SQIVND (reference sequence). V lost 5 bases and J 3 bases, leaving 11 bases between the germline ends. CDR3 amino acids: CASSEKLIKNIQYF. The CDR3 DNA reads TGTGCCAGTAGTGAAAAACTCATCAAAAACATTCAGTACTTC.

V is TRBV7-2 and J is TRBJ2-2; TRBD2 is a possible D gene (6 bases). V gave up 5 bases and J gave up 6 bases, with 16 bases separating them. The CDR3 is 15 residues long. Germline values: CDR1 SGHTA, CDR2 FQGNSA. The CDR3 bases are TGTGCCAGCAGCACGCGTCGGACTACCCCCGGGGAGCTGTTTTTT. This translates into CASSTRRTTPGELFF.

This clone was counted a single time. V gene TRBV20-1 combines with J gene TRBJ2-5, with 7 nucleotides matching TRBD1. The J segment lost 2 bases and the V segment lost 3 bases, leaving 6 bases of the junction unmatched. Germline CDR1 and CDR2: DFQATT and SNEGSKA (reference sequence). This CDR3 spans 14 amino acids. DNA of the CDR3: TGCAGTGCTAGTACTCTGACAGGGCAAGAGACCCAGTACTTC. Its translation is CSASTLTGQETQYF.

The gene calls are TRBV5-1 and TRBJ2-2, with 9 bases lining up with TRBD2. The CDR3 covers 16 residues. Germline V CDR1 and CDR2: SGHRS, YFSETQ. The ends lost 0 bases at V and 5 bases at J; junction bases unmatched: 5. CDR3 sequence reads: CASSLEAGGSTGELFF. The CDR3 nucleotides are TGCGCCAGCAGCTTGGAAGCGGGGGGTAGTACCGGGGAGCTGTTTTTT.

The V call is TRBV19, the J call TRBJ2-1; 10 bases fit TRBD1. Germline assignment: CDR1 LNHDA and CDR2 SQIVND (reference sequence). The CDR3 loop spans 15 amino acids. Germline trimming cut 8 bases from V and 3 bases from J; bases unmatched to any gene: 7. CDR3 protein: CASFSRTGGYNEQFF. In nucleotides, the CDR3 is TGTGCCAGTTTTTCTAGGACAGGGGGCTACAATGAGCAGTTCTTC. The variable domain in full, completed from reference TRBV19 and TRBJ2-1, reads DGGITQSPKYLFRKEGQNVTLSCEQNLNHDAMYWYRQDPGQGLRLIYYSQIVNDFQKGDIAEGYSVSREKKESFPLTVTSAQKNPTAFYLCASFSRTGGYNEQFFGPGTRLTVL.

V and J are TRBV25-1 and TRBJ1-4; D gene ambiguous. Germline assignment: CDR1 MGHDK and CDR2 SYGVNS. V dropped 5 bases and J dropped 8 bases, with 15 bases sitting between them. The CDR3 contains 14 residues. The CDR3 sequence is CASSPILNIEKLFF. DNA of the CDR3: TGTGCCAGCAGTCCAATCTTAAACATAGAAAAACTGTTTTTT.

The CDR3 coding sequence is TGTGCCAGCAGCTTAGATCTCTCCAGAAGCTACACCTTC. Amino acids: CASSLDLSRSYTF. The chain has TRBV11-2 and TRBJ1-2; unclear D gene. Germline CDR1 is SGHAT and CDR2 is FQNNGV. Trimming stripped 0 bases from V and 9 bases from J, with 11 bases between. This CDR3 comprises 13 residues.

The chain recombines TRBV7-2 with TRBJ2-3, with a possible D match to TRBD2 (6 bases). Germline values: CDR1 SGHTA, CDR2 FQGNSA. The V gene lost 6 bases and the J gene lost 0 bases, with 10 bases spanning the gap. The CDR3 length is 14 residues. CDR3 sequence reads: CASRRGSSTDTQYF. The CDR3, as DNA: TGTGCCAGCAGGCGGGGTTCTAGCACAGATACGCAGTATTTT. The full variable domain, with the rest looked up from reference TRBV7-2 and TRBJ2-3, is GAGVSQSPSNKVTEKGKDVELRCDPISGHTALYWYRQSLGQGLEFLIYFQGNSAPDKSGLPSDRFSAERTGGSVSTLTIQRTQQEDSAVYLCASRRGSSTDTQYFGPGTRLTVL.

The chain couples TRBV5-1 to TRBJ1-1; TRBD1 is a possible D gene (6 bases). The CDR3 has 14 residues. V was cut by 3 bases and J by 5 bases, with 14 bases left in between. Germline loops: CDR1 SGHRS, CDR2 YFSETQ. CDR3 coding DNA: TGCGCCAGCAGCTATGCGGGGGCGGGTACTGAAGCTTTCTTT. This sequence encodes CASSYAGAGTEAFF.

The chain is built from TRBV14 and TRBJ2-7; 8 bases align to TRBD2. V lost 3 bases to trimming and J lost 2 bases; unmatched junction nucleotides: 0. CDR1 SGHDN and CDR2 FVKESK come from the germline V gene. The CDR3 is made up of 13 amino acids. CDR3 nucleotides: TGTGCCAGCAGCCAGCGGGGGGCCTACGAGCAGTACTTC. It codes for CASSQRGAYEQYF.

The genes are TRBV28 and TRBJ1-6; TRBD1 matches 8 bases. The CDR3 is made up of 17 amino acids. Trimming removed 0 bases from V and 15 bases from J; junction bases left unmatched: 16. Germline V gene data show CDR1 as MDHEN and CDR2 as SYDVKM. DNA of the CDR3: TGTGCCAGCAGTTTATGGAAAACCGGGACAGGAGACCGGGACCTCCACTTT. This codes for CASSLWKTGTGDRDLHF.

V is TRBV19 and J is TRBJ1-2; 8 bases align to TRBD1. Germline V gives CDR1 LNHDA, CDR2 SQIVND (reference sequence). The V gene end was trimmed by 7 bases and the J gene end by 5 bases; junction bases not matched to a gene: 3. The CDR3 runs to 12 residues. CDR3 sequence (DNA): TGTGCCAGTACTACAGGGGGGTATGGCTACACCTTC. It translates to CASTTGGYGYTF.

The CDR3 here is CASSYTRTSYGETQYF. CDR3 nucleotide sequence: TGTGCCAGCAGTTACACACGGACTAGTTATGGAGAGACCCAGTACTTC. This chain joins TRBV6-2 or TRBV6-3 and TRBJ2-5, with 7 bases aligning to TRBD2. The CDR3 is 16 amino acids. With 2 bases clipped from V and 4 bases from J, the junction kept 10 bases outside the gene matches. CDR1 is MNHEY, CDR2 SVGEGT, per germline.

The genes are TRBV5-4 and TRBJ2-1, with 9 bases fitting TRBD2. The CDR3 runs to 16 residues. The germline gives CDR1 SGHNT, CDR2 YYREEE (reference sequence). The V segment lost 0 bases and the J segment 3 bases; nucleotides outside the gene matches: 4. The CDR3 loop is CASSLGSSGDYNEQFF. DNA for the CDR3: TGTGCCAGCAGCTTGGGATCTAGCGGGGACTACAATGAGCAGTTCTTC.

The chain is built from TRBV20-1 and TRBJ1-2; no clear D. The V and J ends lost 3 bases and 8 bases respectively, with 16 bases between them. Per germline, CDR1 DFQATT and CDR2 SNEGSKA (reference sequence). There are 13 residues in the CDR3. CDR3 nucleotide sequence: TGCAGTGCTAGTCCCTTAGAATCGGGGGGCTACACCTTC. Translation: CSASPLESGGYTF.

The CDR3 DNA reads TGTGCCAGCAGCTTGGACAGGGGGCGGACCGGGGAGCTGTTTTTT. This encodes CASSLDRGRTGELFF. The chain has TRBV5-4 and TRBJ2-2, with 9 bases lining up with TRBD1. Germline V gives CDR1 SGHNT, CDR2 YYREEE (reference sequence). This CDR3 comprises 15 residues. The V gene end was trimmed by 0 bases and the J gene end by 5 bases; junction bases not matched to a gene: 2.

The chain employs TRBV29-1 and TRBJ1-2; 7 bases are a match to TRBD1. The germline V gene encodes CDR1 SQVTM and CDR2 ANQGSEA. Losses at the gene ends were 6 bases for V and 5 bases for J; bases not matched to a gene: 9. The CDR3 is made up of 13 amino acids. As DNA, the CDR3 is TGCAGCGTCTTTGGGACAGACGTTTATGGCTACACCTTC. It is translated as CSVFGTDVYGYTF.